These 22 T cell receptor beta chains were all obtained from the same sample, sequenced in a study of cytomegalovirus exposure and HLA in healthy donors. Method: immunoSEQ multiplex PCR; TCRdb's copy keeps in-frame clones and lacks some. This sample has around 180,000 clones, with more than 80% found just once. The sample was PBMCs. The receptors originated from a man in his late teens or twenties in good health and CMV-seropositive.

This clone appeared a single time. V is TRBV4-3 and J is TRBJ1-1; TRBD1 is a possible D gene (6 bases). The CDR3 loop spans 16 amino acids. Germline V CDR1 and CDR2: LGHNA, YSLEER. The ends were cut back, 1 base at V and 6 bases at J, with 18 bases in the middle. CDR3 residues: CASSQGSSRGHAEAFF. The CDR3 coding sequence is TGCGCCAGCAGCCAAGGCAGTTCCAGGGGCCATGCTGAAGCTTTCTTT.

The chain couples TRBV5-6 to TRBJ1-4; D unresolved. From germline, CDR1 is SGHDT and CDR2 YYEEEE. There are 14 residues in the CDR3. Deletions cut 3 bases from V and 3 bases from J, with 9 bases between. The chain's CDR3 is CASSSEGPNEKLFF. The CDR3 DNA sequence: TGTGCCAGCAGCTCGGAGGGTCCTAATGAAAAACTGTTTTTT.

This chain uses TRBV5-1 with TRBJ1-2; no firm D call. Germline CDR1 and CDR2: SGHRS and YFSETQ. This CDR3 region has 14 residues. V lost 6 bases and J lost 5, with 17 bases in between. DNA for the CDR3: TGCGCCAGCACCCACTCCGAGGAAGAATATGGCTACACCTTC. Encoded protein: CASTHSEEEYGYTF.

The V call is TRBV4-3, the J call TRBJ1-1; D is unresolved. Germline-derived CDR1 and CDR2 are LGHNA and YSLEER. V was trimmed by 7 bases and J by 1 base, leaving 13 bases between them. This CDR3 has 14 amino acids. Here the CDR3 reads CASTKAVGNTEAFF. CDR3 DNA sequence: TGCGCCAGCACCAAAGCGGTAGGGAACACTGAAGCTTTCTTT.

The chain recombines TRBV9 with TRBJ1-1, with D uncertain. Deletions cut 0 bases from V and 4 bases from J, with 4 bases between. The length of the CDR3 is 12 residues. The germline V gene encodes CDR1 SGDLS and CDR2 YYNGEE. CDR3 sequence (DNA): TGTGCCAGCAGCGTAGCGGGCACTGAAGCTTTCTTT. Protein sequence: CASSVAGTEAFF.

This clone was detected only once. This sequence joins TRBV30 and TRBJ2-1; D might be TRBD2 (5 bases). Germline CDR1 is GTSNPN and CDR2 is SVGIG (reference sequence). V lost 0 bases and J lost 7, with 16 bases in between. CDR3 size: 15 residues. CDR3 nucleotide sequence: TGTGCCTGGAGTGTACCCCGAGGGAAGGGTAATGAGCAGTTCTTC. It is translated as CAWSVPRGKGNEQFF.

The V and J genes are TRBV19 and TRBJ1-2; a weak D match, TRBD1 (6 bases). CDR3 length equals 13 residues. V lost 4 bases to trimming and J lost 8 bases, with 14 bases between them. Per the germline V gene, CDR1 is LNHDA and CDR2 is SQIVND (reference sequence). The CDR3 DNA sequence: TGTGCCAGTAGTACAACAGGGATGCGCGGCTACACCTTC. It codes for CASSTTGMRGYTF.

The gene calls are TRBV5-6 and TRBJ2-5, with TRBD2 matching 11 bases. The CDR3 covers 16 residues. V lost 4 bases, J lost 0 bases, and 5 bases stayed unmatched. CDR1 is SGHDT and CDR2 is YYEEEE in the germline V gene. The CDR3 region has the DNA TGTGCCAGCAGCCCGGGGACTAGCGGAAACCAAGAGACCCAGTACTTC. This gives the protein CASSPGTSGNQETQYF.

With regard to this clone: Other DNA variants within this sample encode the same CDR3. The chain carries TRBV4-1 and TRBJ1-2; D unclear. Trimming left V 0 bases short and J 4 bases short, with 12 bases between. The CDR3 consists of 15 residues. Germline V CDR1 and CDR2: MGHRA, YSYEKL. The CDR3 bases are TGCGCCAGCAGCCAAGACAGTGCGGGCATCTATGGCTACACCTTC. Encoded protein: CASSQDSAGIYGYTF.

The rearrangement links TRBV9 to TRBJ2-5, with TRBD2 matching over 12 bases. Germline values: CDR1 SGDLS, CDR2 YYNGEE. The trim removed 3 bases at V and 5 bases at J, leaving 8 bases unmatched. The CDR3 length is 16 residues. The CDR3 region has the DNA TGTGCCAGCAGCGCCTCTAGCGGGAGGGCCATGGAGACCCAGTACTTC. Amino acid sequence: CASSASSGRAMETQYF.

This chain links TRBV19 with TRBJ2-3; 16 bases line up with TRBD2. The V gene end was trimmed by 5 bases and the J gene end by 4 bases; junction bases not matched to a gene: 6. The CDR3 is 17 amino acids. Germline V CDR1 and CDR2: LNHDA, SQIVND (reference sequence). The CDR3 region is CASSSGLAGGPADTQYF. For the CDR3, the DNA is TGTGCCAGTAGTTCGGGACTAGCGGGAGGGCCCGCAGATACGCAGTATTTT.

This chain joins TRBV15 and TRBJ1-2, with a tentative D call TRBD1 (6 bases). V lost 0 bases to trimming and J lost 8 bases, with 16 bases between them. The germline gives CDR1 LNHNV, CDR2 YYDKDF (reference sequence). This CDR3 spans 15 amino acids. DNA of the CDR3: TGTGCCACCAGCAGAGAGGCCGGGACATTGCGCGGCTACACCTTC. This translates into CATSREAGTLRGYTF.

The V and J genes are TRBV7-9 and TRBJ1-2, with 7 bases identical to TRBD1. V lost 5 bases to trimming and J lost 8 bases; unmatched junction nucleotides: 14. CDR1 and CDR2 (germline): SEHNR, FQNEAQ (reference sequence). The CDR3 spans 15 residues. CDR3 DNA sequence: TGTGCCAGCAGCACCCTAAACCGGGACAGAGAAGGCTACACCTTC. The encoded protein is CASSTLNRDREGYTF.

The J gene is TRBJ1-2, the V gene TRBV2; TRBD1 is a possible D gene (5 bases). Deletions cut 3 bases from V and 3 bases from J, with 5 bases between. CDR3 size: 12 residues. Germline CDR1 and CDR2: SNHLY and FYNNEI. The DNA for the CDR3 is TGTGCCAGCAGTGACAGGGACTATGGCTACACCTTC. Residues: CASSDRDYGYTF. Full variable domain (outside the CDR3, taken from reference TRBV2 and TRBJ1-2): EPEVTQTPSHQVTQMGQEVILRCVPISNHLYFYWYRQILGQKVEFLVSFYNNEISEKSEIFDDQFSVERPDGSNFTLKIRSTKLEDSAMYFCASSDRDYGYTFGSGTRLTVV.

The CDR3 coding sequence is TGCAGCGTCAGTAGCTCCGGTGAGACCCAGTACTTC. Translating it yields CSVSSSGETQYF. The rearrangement joins TRBV29-1 to TRBJ2-5; D uncertain. In germline, CDR1 is SQVTM, CDR2 ANQGSEA. Trimming removed 6 bases at V and 5 bases at J, with 13 bases between. The CDR3 sequence is 12 residues long.

In its sample, this clone was seen once. The V call is TRBV28, the J call TRBJ1-2; D is possibly TRBD1 (5 bases). Germline CDR1 MDHEN, CDR2 SYDVKM. Trimming removed 8 bases at V and 4 bases at J, with 20 bases between. The CDR3 totals 15 residues. CDR3 nucleotide sequence: TGTGCCAGCTTCTTGGGGGTGGGAGGCGGCTATGGCTACACCTTC. Its protein product is CASFLGVGGGYGYTF.

The rearrangement uses TRBV27 and TRBJ2-2; TRBD2 matches at 7 bases. The CDR3 contains 14 residues. Germline trimming cut 2 bases from V and 6 bases from J; bases unmatched to any gene: 3. Germline V lookup: CDR1 MNHEY, CDR2 SMNVEV (reference sequence). The CDR3 loop is CASSLRGVAGELFF. CDR3 in DNA: TGTGCCAGCAGTTTACGGGGGGTGGCCGGGGAGCTGTTTTTT.

This clone was seen more than once but under ten times. The chain recombines TRBV7-8 with TRBJ2-7; TRBD1 aligns across 10 bases. V was pared by 5 bases and J by 6 bases, with 13 bases of the junction left unmatched. Germline V gives CDR1 SGHVS, CDR2 FQNEAQ. The CDR3 has 16 amino acids. For the CDR3, the DNA is TGTGCCAGCAGCCTTCGAAGAGCCGGGACAGGGGCCGAGCAGTACTTC. Protein product: CASSLRRAGTGAEQYF.

The V call is TRBV7-9, the J call TRBJ2-1; 9 bases line up with TRBD1. The germline CDR1 and CDR2 sequences are SEHNR and FQNEAQ (reference sequence). The CDR3 runs to 15 residues. Losses at the gene ends were 5 bases for V and 7 bases for J; bases not matched to a gene: 9. This chain's CDR3 is CASSPRQGEGNEQFF. CDR3 bases: TGTGCCAGCAGCCCAAGACAGGGGGAGGGTAATGAGCAGTTCTTC.

The chain recombines TRBV6-6 with TRBJ2-7; a possible D gene is TRBD1 (5 bases). CDR1 MNHNY and CDR2 SVGAGI come from the germline V gene (reference sequence). V was trimmed by 0 bases and J by 5 bases, leaving 11 bases between them. This CDR3 region has 14 residues. Written as DNA, the CDR3 is TGTGCCAGCAGTTACTCGCCCCAGGGAAACGAGCAGTACTTC. This codes for CASSYSPQGNEQYF.

The CDR3 sequence: CASSFQGSGELFF. The CDR3 DNA reads as TGTGCCAGCTCTTTTCAGGGCTCCGGGGAGCTGTTTTTT. The rearrangement uses TRBV2 and TRBJ2-2, with D possibly matching TRBD1 (5 bases). CDR3 length: 13 amino acids. Trimming removed 8 bases from V and 6 bases from J, with 13 bases in between. CDR1 and CDR2 from the germline V gene are SNHLY and FYNNEI. The entire variable domain, with the rest obtained from reference TRBV2 and TRBJ2-2, is as follows: EPEVTQTPSHQVTQMGQEVILRCVPISNHLYFYWYRQILGQKVEFLVSFYNNEISEKSEIFDDQFSVERPDGSNFTLKIRSTKLEDSAMYFCASSFQGSGELFFGEGSRLTVL.

V usage is TRBV5-1 and J usage is TRBJ2-7; 8 positions match TRBD2. Looked up from germline, CDR1 is SGHRS and CDR2 is YFSETQ. There are 14 residues in the CDR3. J lost 4 bases, V lost 4 bases, and 7 bases had no gene match. The CDR3 here is CASSATSVRYEQYF. The CDR3 DNA reads TGCGCCAGCAGCGCGACTAGCGTAAGATACGAGCAGTACTTC. The variable domain in full, completed from reference TRBV5-1 and TRBJ2-7, reads KAGVTQTPRYLIKTRGQQVTLSCSPISGHRSVSWYQQTPGQGLQFLFEYFSETQRNKGNFPGRFSGRQFSNSRSEMNVSTLELGDSALYLCASSATSVRYEQYFGPGTRLTVT.